The clone carrying this TCR beta chain was detected a few times. The data stem from a study of blood T cell repertoires in COVID-19. Study at large: Material from acute and convalescent COVID-19 was sourced from the United States, Italy and Spain.

As originally analysed: Researchers report that nucleated cell counts were estimated from reference gene primer amplification. Some clones are missing from TCRdb's copy, which holds only in-frame ones; the method was immunoSEQ multiplex PCR. That table supplies the V and J calls and clone size; D and trimming were determined from the DNA. The sample shows 140,000 to 150,000 clones, around 73% of them seen only once. Participant reports of clinical history set cohort assignment. Trimming removed 5 bases from V and 1 base from J, with 5 bases in between. CDR3 length equals 12 residues. Germline CDR1 is ENHRY and CDR2 is SYGVKD.

Sequenced material: PBMCs or T cells enriched from blood (not recorded which). This sequence joins TRBV10-3 and TRBJ1-1; D ambiguous. The sequence came from a woman aged 50 to 60 who had recovered from COVID-19. The CDR3 sequence is CAISTGNTEAFF. DNA of the CDR3: TGTGCCATCAGTACGGGGAACACTGAAGCTTTCTTT.